This TCR beta chain stems from a study of PD-L1 blockade in urothelial cancer. Documented time point: pretreatment peripheral blood. The table lists this clone with a count of one. This table comes from immunoSEQ multiplex PCR, and its TCRdb copy is limited to in-frame clones, with some not included. Of some 100,000 clones listed, 89% are singletons. The CDR3 runs 14 residues. J gave up 6 bases and V 7 bases, and 9 bases lay outside the gene matches. CDR1 and CDR2 (germline): SGHTA, FQGNSA. Here the sequenced sample was PBMCs, taken around atezolizumab (anti-PD-L1) treatment. The chain couples TRBV7-2 to TRBJ2-3; 8 bases agree with TRBD1. The sequence came from an elderly woman with urothelial cancer. The CDR3, as DNA: TGTGCCAGCATTCCGGGACAGGTGGTTGATACGCAGTATTTT. This gives the protein CASIPGQVVDTQYF.